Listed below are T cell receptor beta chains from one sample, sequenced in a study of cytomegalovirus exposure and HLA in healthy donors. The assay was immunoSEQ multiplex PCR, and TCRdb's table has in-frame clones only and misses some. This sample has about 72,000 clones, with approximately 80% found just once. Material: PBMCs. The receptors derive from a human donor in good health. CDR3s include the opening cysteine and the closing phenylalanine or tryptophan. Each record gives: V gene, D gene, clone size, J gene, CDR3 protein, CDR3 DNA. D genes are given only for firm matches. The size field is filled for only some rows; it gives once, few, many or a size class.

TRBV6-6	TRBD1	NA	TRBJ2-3	CAGKQGATTDTQYF	TGTGCCGGGAAACAGGGGGCTACGACAGATACGCAGTATTTT
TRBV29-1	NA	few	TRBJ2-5	CSVEGAGAPQETQYF	TGCAGCGTTGAAGGGGCGGGGGCCCCCCAAGAGACCCAGTACTTC
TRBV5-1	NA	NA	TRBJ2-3	CASSLGGQPSTDTQYF	TGCGCCAGCAGCTTGGGGGGCCAGCCCAGCACAGATACGCAGTATTTT
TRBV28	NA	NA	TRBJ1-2	CASSSDRWGYTF	TGTGCCAGCAGTTCTGACAGGTGGGGCTACACCTTC
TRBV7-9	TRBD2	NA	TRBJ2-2	CASSRLAGGSYTGELFF	TGTGCCAGCAGTCGGCTAGCGGGGGGCTCGTACACCGGGGAGCTGTTTTTT
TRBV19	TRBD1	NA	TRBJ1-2	CASSIQGAVGYTF	TGTGCCAGTAGTATTCAGGGGGCGGTTGGCTACACCTTC
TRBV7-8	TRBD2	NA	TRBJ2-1	CASSWGAGTSLAEQFF	TGTGCCAGCAGCTGGGGGGCCGGGACTAGCTTAGCTGAGCAGTTCTTC
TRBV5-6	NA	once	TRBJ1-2	CASSLVQGNYGYTF	TGTGCCAGCAGCTTGGTGCAGGGGAACTATGGCTACACCTTC
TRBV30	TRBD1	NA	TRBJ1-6	CAYTGTGSPAGNSPLHF	TGTGCCTATACCGGGACAGGGAGTCCGGCGGGCAATTCACCCCTCCACTTT
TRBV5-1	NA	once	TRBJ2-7	CASSAERSSYEQYF	TGCGCCAGCAGCGCGGAGAGATCTTCCTACGAGCAGTACTTC
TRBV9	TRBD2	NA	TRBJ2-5	CASSVGGLAGLKETQYF	TGTGCCAGCAGCGTAGGCGGACTAGCAGGCCTGAAAGAGACCCAGTACTTC
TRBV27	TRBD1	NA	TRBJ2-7	CASRRTGARYEQYF	TGTGCCAGCAGGCGGACAGGGGCTAGGTACGAGCAGTACTTC
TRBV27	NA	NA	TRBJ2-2	CASSMGHVAGELFF	TGTGCCAGCAGTATGGGACACGTAGCCGGGGAGCTGTTTTTT
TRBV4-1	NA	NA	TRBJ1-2	CASSQSRDWGYTF	TGCGCCAGCAGCCAGAGCAGGGATTGGGGCTACACCTTC
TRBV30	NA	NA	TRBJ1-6	CAWRGGASSYNSPLHF	TGTGCCTGGAGGGGGGGGGCGAGCTCCTATAATTCACCCCTCCACTTT
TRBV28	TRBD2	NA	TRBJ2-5	CASSPLAGGFGETQYF	TGTGCCAGCAGTCCCCTAGCGGGGGGGTTCGGAGAGACCCAGTACTTC
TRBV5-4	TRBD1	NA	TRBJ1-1	CASSRGTGNSNTEAFF	TGTGCCAGCAGCCGCGGGACAGGGAACTCGAACACTGAAGCTTTCTTT
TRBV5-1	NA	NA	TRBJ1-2	CASSLPSADRYGYTF	TGCGCCAGCAGCCTCCCGTCAGCGGATCGCTATGGCTACACCTTC
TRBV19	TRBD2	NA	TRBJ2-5	CASHGGARETQYF	TGTGCCAGTCACGGGGGGGCGAGGGAGACCCAGTACTTC
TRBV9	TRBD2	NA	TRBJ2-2	CASSLAGVNTGELFF	TGTGCCAGCAGCCTGGCGGGGGTAAACACCGGGGAGCTGTTTTTT
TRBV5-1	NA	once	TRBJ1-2	CASSPGQGTYYRGYTF	TGCGCCAGCAGCCCGGGGCAGGGGACCTACTATCGTGGCTACACCTTC
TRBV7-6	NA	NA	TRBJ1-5	CASSLDAITGQHNQPQHF	TGTGCCAGCAGCTTAGACGCGATAACAGGACAGCACAATCAGCCCCAGCATTTT
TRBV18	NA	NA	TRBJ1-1	CASSPATGNTEAFF	TGTGCCAGCTCACCCGCGACAGGGAACACTGAAGCTTTCTTT
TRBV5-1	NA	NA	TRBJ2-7	CASSLEAGGEQYF	TGCGCCAGCAGCTTGGAGGCCGGCGGCGAGCAGTACTTC
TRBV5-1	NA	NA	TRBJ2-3	CASSPAGRTDTQYF	TGCGCCAGCAGCCCAGCGGGCCGCACAGATACGCAGTATTTT
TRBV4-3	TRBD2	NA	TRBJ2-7	CASSQDVAGDYEQYF	TGCGCCAGCAGCCAAGACGTAGCGGGGGACTACGAGCAGTACTTC
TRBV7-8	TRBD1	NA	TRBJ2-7	CASSFQSGQGSPQQYF	TGTGCCAGCAGCTTCCAATCGGGACAGGGTTCCCCCCAGCAGTACTTC
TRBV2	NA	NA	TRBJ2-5	CASSGPGYQETQYF	TGTGCCAGCAGTGGCCCGGGATACCAAGAGACCCAGTACTTC
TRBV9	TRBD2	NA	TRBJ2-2	CASSVGGAGGRTGELFF	TGTGCCAGCAGCGTAGGGGGCGCGGGGGGTCGCACCGGGGAGCTGTTTTTT
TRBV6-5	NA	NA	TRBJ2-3	CASSYTGLNTQYF	TGTGCCAGCAGTTACACGGGACTGAATACGCAGTATTTT
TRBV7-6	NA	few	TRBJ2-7	CASSLGRGNEQYF	TGTGCCAGCAGCTTAGGCAGGGGCAACGAGCAGTACTTC
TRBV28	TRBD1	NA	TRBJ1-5	CAWRTGNQPQHF	TGTGCCTGGCGGACAGGTAATCAGCCCCAGCATTTT
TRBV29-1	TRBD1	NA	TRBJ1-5	CSVTTGGAGQPQHF	TGCAGCGTCACCACAGGGGGCGCGGGTCAGCCCCAGCATTTT
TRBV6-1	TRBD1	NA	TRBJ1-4	CASSEAPWTGGDVGEKLFF	TGTGCCAGCAGTGAAGCCCCCTGGACAGGGGGCGACGTGGGTGAAAAACTGTTTTTT
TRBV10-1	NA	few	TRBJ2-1	CASSEGGERNEQFF	TGCGCCAGCAGTGAAGGGGGGGAACGCAATGAGCAGTTCTTC
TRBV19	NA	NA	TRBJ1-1	CASKGVFTEAFF	TGTGCCAGTAAGGGGGTCTTCACTGAAGCTTTCTTT
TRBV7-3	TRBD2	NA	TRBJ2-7	CASGPAGGAWDEQYF	TGTGCCAGCGGCCCCGCCGGGGGGGCCTGGGACGAGCAGTACTTC
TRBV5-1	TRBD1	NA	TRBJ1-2	CASSGGTGNPGYGYTF	TGCGCCAGCAGCGGAGGGACAGGGAATCCCGGCTATGGCTACACCTTC
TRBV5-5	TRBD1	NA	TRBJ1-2	CASSLSGTGGFGYTF	TGTGCCAGCAGCCTATCGGGGACAGGGGGATTTGGCTACACCTTC
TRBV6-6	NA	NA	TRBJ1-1	CASSPEARSAFF	TGTGCCAGCAGTCCAGAGGCCCGAAGTGCTTTCTTT
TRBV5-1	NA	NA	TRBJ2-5	CASSLAPGQKETQYF	TGCGCCAGCAGCTTGGCACCTGGGCAGAAAGAGACCCAGTACTTC
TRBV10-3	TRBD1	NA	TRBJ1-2	CAISGDRDGYTF	TGTGCCATCAGTGGGGACAGGGATGGCTACACCTTC
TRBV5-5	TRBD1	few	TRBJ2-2	CASSTDRGVIGELFF	TGTGCCAGCAGTACGGACAGGGGGGTGATCGGGGAGCTGTTTTTT
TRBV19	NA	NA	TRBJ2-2	CASSASSGELFF	TGTGCCAGTAGTGCTTCATCTGGCGAGCTGTTTTTT
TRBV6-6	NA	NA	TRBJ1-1	CASRGPRQTNTEAFF	TGTGCCAGCAGGGGGCCGCGACAGACGAACACTGAAGCTTTCTTT
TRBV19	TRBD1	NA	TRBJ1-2	CASSIFSGTGDYGYTF	TGTGCCAGTAGTATTTTTTCCGGGACAGGGGACTATGGCTACACCTTC
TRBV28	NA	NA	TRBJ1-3	CASSLGGLGNTIYF	TGTGCCAGCAGTTTGGGGGGGCTGGGAAACACCATATATTTT
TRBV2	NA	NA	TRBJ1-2	CASSEAPPGEINYGYTF	TGTGCCAGCAGTGAAGCTCCTCCGGGGGAGATTAACTATGGCTACACCTTC
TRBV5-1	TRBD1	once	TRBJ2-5	CASSPGQGGTQYF	TGCGCCAGCAGCCCGGGACAGGGTGGGACCCAGTACTTC
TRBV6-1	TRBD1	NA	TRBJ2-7	CASSNRQGDEQYF	TGTGCCAGCAGTAATAGACAGGGGGACGAGCAGTACTTC
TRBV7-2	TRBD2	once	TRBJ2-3	CASSPRASGGANTQYF	TGTGCCAGCAGCCCGCGGGCTAGCGGGGGGGCTAATACGCAGTATTTT
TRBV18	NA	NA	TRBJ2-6	CASSPLTSTSPGANVLTF	TGTGCCAGCTCACCACTCACCTCCACTTCCCCTGGGGCCAACGTCCTGACTTTC
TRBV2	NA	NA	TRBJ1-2	CASSEGFQGRDGYPF	TGTGCCAGCAGTGAAGGCTTTCAGGGCCGCGATGGCTACCCCTTC
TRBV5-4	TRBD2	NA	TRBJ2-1	CASMLAGADNEQFF	TGTGCCAGCATGCTAGCGGGGGCAGACAATGAGCAGTTCTTC
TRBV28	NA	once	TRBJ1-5	CASTPAGRHQPQHF	TGTGCCAGCACTCCGGCGGGGAGACATCAGCCCCAGCATTTT